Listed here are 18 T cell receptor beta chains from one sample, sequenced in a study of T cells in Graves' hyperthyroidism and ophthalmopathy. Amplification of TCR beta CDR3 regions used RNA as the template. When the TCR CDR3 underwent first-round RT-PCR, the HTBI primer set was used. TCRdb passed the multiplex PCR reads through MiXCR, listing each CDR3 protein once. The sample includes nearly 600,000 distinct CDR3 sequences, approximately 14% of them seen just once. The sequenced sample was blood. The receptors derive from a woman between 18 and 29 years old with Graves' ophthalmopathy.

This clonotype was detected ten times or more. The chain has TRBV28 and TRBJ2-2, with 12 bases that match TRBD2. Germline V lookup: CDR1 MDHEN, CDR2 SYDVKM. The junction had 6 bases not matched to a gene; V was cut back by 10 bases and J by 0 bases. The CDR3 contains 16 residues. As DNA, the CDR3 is TGTGCCACCAGGACTAGCGGGGCTCCGAACACCGGGGAGCTGTTTTTT. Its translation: CATRTSGAPNTGELFF.

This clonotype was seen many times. The DNA for the CDR3 is TGTGCCAGCAGTTTATCGAAGGGCTCCGGGGAGCTGTTTTTT. It translates to CASSLSKGSGELFF. The gene calls are TRBV27 and TRBJ2-2; D is ambiguous. V was pared by 0 bases and J by 6 bases, with 8 bases between. CDR1 is MNHEY, CDR2 SMNVEV, per germline (reference sequence). CDR3 length: 14 amino acids.

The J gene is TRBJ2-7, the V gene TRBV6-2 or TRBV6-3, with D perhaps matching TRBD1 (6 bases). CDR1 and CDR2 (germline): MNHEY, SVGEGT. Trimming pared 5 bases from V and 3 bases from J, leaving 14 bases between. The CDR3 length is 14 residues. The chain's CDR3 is CASSPDSQYYEQYF. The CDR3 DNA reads TGTGCCAGCAGTCCGGACAGCCAGTACTACGAGCAGTACTTC.

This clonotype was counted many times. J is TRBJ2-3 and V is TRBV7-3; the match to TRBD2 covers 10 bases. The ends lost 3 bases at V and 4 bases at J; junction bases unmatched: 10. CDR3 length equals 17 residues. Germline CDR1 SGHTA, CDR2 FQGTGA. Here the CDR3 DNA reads TGTGCCAGCAGCTTTACTAGCGGGATGGGCGTGCCAGATACGCAGTATTTT. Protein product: CASSFTSGMGVPDTQYF.

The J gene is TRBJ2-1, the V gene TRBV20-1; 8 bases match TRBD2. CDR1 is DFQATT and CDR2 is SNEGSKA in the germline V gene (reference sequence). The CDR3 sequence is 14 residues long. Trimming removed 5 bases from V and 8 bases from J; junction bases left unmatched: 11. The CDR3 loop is CSAPNSGIIYEQFF. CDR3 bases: TGCAGTGCTCCGAATAGCGGGATTATTTATGAGCAGTTCTTC.

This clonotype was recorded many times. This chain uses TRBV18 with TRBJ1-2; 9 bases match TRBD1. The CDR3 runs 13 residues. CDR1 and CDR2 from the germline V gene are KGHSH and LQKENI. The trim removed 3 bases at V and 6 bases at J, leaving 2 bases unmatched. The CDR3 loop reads CASSPGQGNGYTF. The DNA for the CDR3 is TGTGCCAGCTCACCCGGACAGGGGAATGGCTACACCTTC.

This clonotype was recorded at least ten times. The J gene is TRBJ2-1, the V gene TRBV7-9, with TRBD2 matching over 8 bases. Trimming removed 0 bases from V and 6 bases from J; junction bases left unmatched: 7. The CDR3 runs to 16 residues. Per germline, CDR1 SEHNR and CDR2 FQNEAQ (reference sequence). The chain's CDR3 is CASSLAVGRARNEQFF. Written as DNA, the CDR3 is TGTGCCAGCAGCTTAGCGGTCGGGAGGGCCCGCAATGAGCAGTTCTTC.

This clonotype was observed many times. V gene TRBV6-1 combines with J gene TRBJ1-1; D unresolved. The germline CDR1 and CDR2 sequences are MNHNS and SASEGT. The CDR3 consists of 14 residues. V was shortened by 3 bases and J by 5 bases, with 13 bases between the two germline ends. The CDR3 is CASSDLGGRTEAFF. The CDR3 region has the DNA TGTGCCAGCAGTGACCTGGGAGGGAGGACTGAAGCTTTCTTT.

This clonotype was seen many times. The CDR3 sequence is CASIYSTMGQDSNYGYTF. The CDR3 coding sequence is TGTGCCAGCATCTACTCGACGATGGGACAGGACTCTAACTATGGCTACACCTTC. J is TRBJ1-2 and V is TRBV16; 8 bases fit TRBD1. Germline loops: CDR1 KGHSY, CDR2 FQNENV. Unmatched junction bases numbered 16, after V lost 7 bases and J lost 0 bases. The CDR3 totals 18 residues.

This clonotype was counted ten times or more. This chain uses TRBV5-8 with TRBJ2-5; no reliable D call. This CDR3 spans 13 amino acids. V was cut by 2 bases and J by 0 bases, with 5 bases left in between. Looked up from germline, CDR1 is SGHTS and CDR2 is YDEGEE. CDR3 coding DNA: TGTGCCAGCAGCTTAAGCGACCAAGAGACCCAGTACTTC. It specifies CASSLSDQETQYF. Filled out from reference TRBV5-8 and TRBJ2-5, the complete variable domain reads EAGVTQSPTHLIKTRGQQATLRCSPISGHTSVYWYQQALGLGLQFLLWYDEGEERNRGNFPPRFSGRQFPNYSSELNVNALELEDSALYLCASSLSDQETQYFGPGTRLLVL.

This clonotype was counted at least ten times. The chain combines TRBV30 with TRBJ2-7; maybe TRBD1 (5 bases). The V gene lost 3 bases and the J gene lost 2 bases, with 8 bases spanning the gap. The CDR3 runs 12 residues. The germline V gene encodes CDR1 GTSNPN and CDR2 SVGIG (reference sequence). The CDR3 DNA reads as TGTGCCTGGAGCAGGGTTACCTACGAGCAGTACTTC. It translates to CAWSRVTYEQYF.

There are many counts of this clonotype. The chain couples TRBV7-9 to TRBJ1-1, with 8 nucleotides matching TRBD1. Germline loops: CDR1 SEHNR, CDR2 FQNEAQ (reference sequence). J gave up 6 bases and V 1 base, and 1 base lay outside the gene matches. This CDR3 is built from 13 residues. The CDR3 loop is CASSLGTGSEAFF. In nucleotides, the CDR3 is TGTGCCAGCAGCTTAGGGACAGGGTCTGAAGCTTTCTTT. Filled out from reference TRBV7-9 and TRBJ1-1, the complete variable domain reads DTGVSQNPRHKITKRGQNVTFRCDPISEHNRLYWYRQTLGQGPEFLTYFQNEAQLEKSRLLSDRFSAERPKGSFSTLEIQRTEQGDSAMYLCASSLGTGSEAFFGQGTRLTVV.

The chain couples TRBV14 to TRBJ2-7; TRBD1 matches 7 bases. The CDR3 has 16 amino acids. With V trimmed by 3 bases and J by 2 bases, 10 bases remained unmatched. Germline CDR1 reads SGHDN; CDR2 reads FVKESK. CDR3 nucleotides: TGTGCCAGCAGCCACCCCCCTACCGGGACAGCCTACGAGCAGTACTTC. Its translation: CASSHPPTGTAYEQYF.

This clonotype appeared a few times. CDR3 in DNA: TGTGCCATCATGACGTCGGACTACTATGGCTACACCTTC. It translates to CAIMTSDYYGYTF. This sequence joins TRBV5-4 and TRBJ1-2; D is unclear. Trimming left V 9 bases short and J 3 bases short, with 15 bases between. The germline CDR1 and CDR2 sequences are SGHNT and YYREEE (reference sequence). This CDR3 is 13 amino acids long.

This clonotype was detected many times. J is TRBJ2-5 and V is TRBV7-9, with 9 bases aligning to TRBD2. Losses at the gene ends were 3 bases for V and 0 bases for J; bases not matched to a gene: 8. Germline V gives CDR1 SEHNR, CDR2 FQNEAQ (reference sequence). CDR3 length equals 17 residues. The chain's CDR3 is CASSFEQREDYQETQYF. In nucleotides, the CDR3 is TGTGCCAGCAGCTTTGAACAGCGGGAGGACTACCAAGAGACCCAGTACTTC.

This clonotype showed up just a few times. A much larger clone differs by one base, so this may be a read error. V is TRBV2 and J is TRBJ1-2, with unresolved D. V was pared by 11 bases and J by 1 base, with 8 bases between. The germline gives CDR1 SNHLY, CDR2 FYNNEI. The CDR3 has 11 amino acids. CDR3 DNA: TGTGCCGGCACCCTTAACTATGGCTACACCTTC. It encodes CAGTLNYGYTF.

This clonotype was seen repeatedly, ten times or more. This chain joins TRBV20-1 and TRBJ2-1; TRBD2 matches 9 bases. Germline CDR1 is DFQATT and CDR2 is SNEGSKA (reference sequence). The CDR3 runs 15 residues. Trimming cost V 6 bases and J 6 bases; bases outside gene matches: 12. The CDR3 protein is CSAAILAGAVNEQFF. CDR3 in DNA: TGCAGTGCAGCGATATTAGCGGGAGCTGTCAATGAGCAGTTCTTC.

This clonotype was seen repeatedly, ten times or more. For the CDR3, the DNA is TGTGCCAGCAGCAGGGCGCAAGAGACCCAGTACTTC. Translation: CASSRAQETQYF. J is TRBJ2-5 and V is TRBV12-3 or TRBV12-4; maybe TRBD1 (5 bases). V dropped 6 bases and J dropped 2 bases, with 7 bases sitting between them. This CDR3 is built from 12 residues.